A selection of T cell receptor beta chains follows, all from one sample in a study of blood T cell repertoires in COVID-19. This table comes from immunoSEQ multiplex PCR, and its TCRdb copy is limited to in-frame clones, with some not included. The sample consists of under 200,000 clones, roughly 85% of them appearing once. Input material: peripheral blood. The receptors originated from a woman older than 75 with acute or convalescent COVID-19. CDR3s include the opening cysteine and the closing phenylalanine or tryptophan. Fields, in order: D gene, J gene, clone size, V gene, CDR3 DNA, CDR3 protein. The D gene is left open where the match is weak. Rows may omit the clone size; those that give it use once, few, many or a size class.

>-|TRBJ1-1|-|TRBV7-2
TGTGCCAGCAGCTATATTGGCAGGAACACTGAAGCTTTCTTT
CASSYIGRNTEAFF
>TRBD1|TRBJ1-2|-|TRBV5-1
TGCGCCAGCATTGCTCTGGACAGGGGGCGAGGCTATGGCTACACCTTC
CASIALDRGRGYGYTF
>TRBD1|TRBJ1-3|-|TRBV7-9
TGTGCCAGCAGCTACAGGGGGCTCGGAAACACCATATATTTT
CASSYRGLGNTIYF
>TRBD2|TRBJ2-1|-|TRBV7-2
TGTGCCAGCAGCTTAGTCGGGCTAGCGGCCTACAATGAGCAGTTCTTC
CASSLVGLAAYNEQFF
>TRBD1|TRBJ1-2|-|TRBV2
TGTGCCAGCAGTGGTTCCTTGACAGGGGGAGGTTTTTTCGGGTCTGGCTACACCTTC
CASSGSLTGGGFFGSGYTF
>TRBD1|TRBJ1-1|-|TRBV7-2
TGTGCCAGCAGCCCTCAGGGGGCTTTGTACACTGAAGCTTTCTTT
CASSPQGALYTEAFF
>TRBD2|TRBJ2-1|-|TRBV3-1/TRBV3-2
TGTGCCAGCAGCCAATCGGGACTAGCGGGAAATGAGCAGTTCTTC
CASSQSGLAGNEQFF
>-|TRBJ2-7|-|TRBV5-6
TGTGCCAGCAGCTTGTGGAGACAGGCCTACGAGCAGTACTTC
CASSLWRQAYEQYF
>TRBD2|TRBJ2-2|-|TRBV5-1
TGCGCCAGCAGCCCATCTTCTAGCGGGAGTCCCGGGGAGCTGTTTTTT
CASSPSSSGSPGELFF
>TRBD2|TRBJ2-1|-|TRBV19
TGTGCCAGTCTTTCCGGGACTAGCTTAAATGAGCAGTTCTTC
CASLSGTSLNEQFF
>TRBD1|TRBJ2-2|-|TRBV7-3
TGTGCCAGCAGCCACCGACAGGGGGCGACCGGGGAGCTGTTTTTT
CASSHRQGATGELFF
>-|TRBJ1-1|-|TRBV5-1
TGCGCCAGCAGCTTACAGGGATCTATTACTGAAGCTTTCTTT
CASSLQGSITEAFF
>-|TRBJ2-7|-|TRBV2
TGTGCCAGCAGTGATTATCGGACGGGGGCCTACGAGCAGTACTTC
CASSDYRTGAYEQYF
>-|TRBJ1-1|-|TRBV25-1
TGTGCCAGCAGTCTGAGCCCGCTAAGGGGGTCGGCTTTCTTT
CASSLSPLRGSAFF
>TRBD1|TRBJ2-7|-|TRBV29-1
TGCAGCGTTGAAGATCAAGGGACAGGTACGTCCGAGCAGTACTTC
CSVEDQGTGTSEQYF
>-|TRBJ1-6|-|TRBV27
TGTGCCAGCAGTCCCCTAGTGAATTCACCCCTCCACTTT
CASSPLVNSPLHF
>-|TRBJ2-5|-|TRBV28
TGTGCCAGCAGTTTATTTGGCGAGACCCAGTACTTC
CASSLFGETQYF
>TRBD1|TRBJ2-3|-|TRBV5-3
TGTGCCAGAAGGCCGGGACAGGGGGAGGCAGGGACAGATACGCAGTATTTT
CARRPGQGEAGTDTQYF
>-|TRBJ2-7|-|TRBV18
TGTGCCAGCTCACCGACTGAAAGGGCGGGCTACGAGCAGTACTTC
CASSPTERAGYEQYF
>TRBD2|TRBJ2-4|-|TRBV6-1
TGTGCCAGCAGTGAAGGGCAACTAGCGGGGTCAAACATTCAGTACTTC
CASSEGQLAGSNIQYF
>TRBD2|TRBJ2-7|-|TRBV23-1
TGCGCCAGCAGCCGTAGCACTAGCGGGACGTACGAGCAGTACTTC
CASSRSTSGTYEQYF
>TRBD1|TRBJ1-1|-|TRBV5-4
TGTGCCAGCAGCTTAGGACAGGGAATGAACACTGAAGCTTTCTTT
CASSLGQGMNTEAFF
>-|TRBJ2-7|-|TRBV21-1
TGTGCCAGCAGCAAAGCGCAGGGACTAGCGTTTCCTCTTCTTCCCGACTCCTACGAGCAGTACTTC
CASSKAQGLAFPLLPDSYEQYF
>-|TRBJ2-3|-|TRBV18
TGTGCCAGCTCACAGATCAGGGTTCACACAGATACGCAGTATTTT
CASSQIRVHTDTQYF
>TRBD1|TRBJ1-1|-|TRBV7-8
TGTGCCAGCAGCCCCTGGACAGGGGTGAACACTGAAGCTTTCTTT
CASSPWTGVNTEAFF
>-|TRBJ1-5|once|TRBV6-5
TGTGCCAGCAGCCCCGGGGGATTCAATCAGCCCCAGCATTTT
CASSPGGFNQPQHF
>-|TRBJ1-2|-|TRBV6-2/TRBV6-3
TGTGCCAGCAGTGGGCAGGGAAGTGATGCTAACTATGGCTACACCTTC
CASSGQGSDANYGYTF
>-|TRBJ1-2|once|TRBV28
TGTGCCAGCAGTTCATCACCCAGGGTTAACTATGGCTACACCTTC
CASSSSPRVNYGYTF
>-|TRBJ1-2|once|TRBV28
TGTGCCAGCAGGACTGGCCCAGAAGGTGGCTACACCTTC
CASRTGPEGGYTF
>-|TRBJ1-3|few|TRBV28
TGTGCCAGCAGTTCCCCGAAAGGGAGGGGGAACACCATATATTTT
CASSSPKGRGNTIYF
>-|TRBJ1-1|-|TRBV28
TGTGCCAGCAGAGTCCAGGACACTGAAGCTTTCTTT
CASRVQDTEAFF